These 4 T cell receptor beta chains were sequenced from one sample in a study of T cells after yellow fever vaccination. TCRdb processed the 5' RACE reads anew with MiXCR; each CDR3 protein has one entry. The data show hundreds of thousands of distinct CDR3 sequences, with around an eighth seen just once and 3.2% held by the top ten. The sample here was CD4+ T cells sorted from PBMCs, taken 15 days after the yellow fever booster vaccination. These receptors came from a man aged 18 to 29 who received the YFV17D yellow fever vaccine.

This clonotype was counted ten times or more. In DNA, the CDR3 is TGTGCCAGCAGCTTCGGGGGCGAGACCGGGGAGCTGTTTTTT. Its translation is CASSFGGETGELFF. The rearrangement joins TRBV7-2 to TRBJ2-2; either TRBD1 or TRBD2 may fit D (6 bases each). Trimming cost V 3 bases and J 5 bases, with 10 bases left between them. Germline loops: CDR1 SGHTA, CDR2 FQGNSA. CDR3 length: 14 amino acids.

The sample holds a few counts of this clonotype. The chain carries TRBV12-3 or TRBV12-4 and TRBJ1-2, with a tentative D call TRBD1 (6 bases). V was clipped by 3 bases and J by 8 bases, with 16 bases between them. The CDR3 sequence is 14 residues long. CDR3 DNA sequence: TGTGCCAGCAGTTTTAAGGGAACAGGGAGCGGCTACACCTTC. Translated: CASSFKGTGSGYTF.

This clonotype was recorded at least ten times. The chain links TRBV20-1 to TRBJ2-1; 9 positions agree with TRBD1. J gave up 8 bases and V 5 bases, and 13 bases lay outside the gene matches. This CDR3 region has 15 residues. The germline CDR1 and CDR2 sequences are DFQATT and SNEGSKA (reference sequence). The CDR3, as DNA: TGCAGTGCTGGAACCGGGACAGGGATTTGGGATGAGCAGTTCTTC. This sequence encodes CSAGTGTGIWDEQFF.

The V and J genes are TRBV27 and TRBJ2-2; D perhaps matches TRBD1 (6 bases). The CDR3 covers 14 residues. The germline V gene encodes CDR1 MNHEY and CDR2 SMNVEV (reference sequence). Trimming pared 5 bases from V and 7 bases from J, leaving 14 bases between. CDR3 residues: CASSPRQDGGELFF. The CDR3 DNA follows: TGTGCCAGCAGTCCCCGACAGGATGGCGGGGAGCTGTTTTTT.